This TCR beta chain was recorded in a study of early stage breast cancer tumors. Study-wide background: ER+/PR+/HER2- status applied to about 80% of the 16 invasive breast tumors. Overall study results and limits: Enriched TCRB sequences shared across patients were mostly commonly generated sequences.

The CDR3 totals 13 residues. After removal of 7 bases from V and 7 bases from J, the junction contained 12 bases not matched to a gene. Looked up from germline, CDR1 is SQVTM and CDR2 is ANQGSEA. As for this clone: What it binds is unknown.

Assay used: immunoSEQ multiplex PCR; TCRdb lists only in-frame clones, some missing. This table holds roughly 40,000 clones, around 73% found once. The genes are TRBV29-1 and TRBJ1-2, with 7 bases identical to TRBD1. The sample comprised blood. The clonotype originates from a person aged 45 to 60 with breast cancer. The DNA for the CDR3 is TGCAGCGCCGAGACAACAGGGGATGTTGGCTACACCTTC. Amino acid sequence: CSAETTGDVGYTF.